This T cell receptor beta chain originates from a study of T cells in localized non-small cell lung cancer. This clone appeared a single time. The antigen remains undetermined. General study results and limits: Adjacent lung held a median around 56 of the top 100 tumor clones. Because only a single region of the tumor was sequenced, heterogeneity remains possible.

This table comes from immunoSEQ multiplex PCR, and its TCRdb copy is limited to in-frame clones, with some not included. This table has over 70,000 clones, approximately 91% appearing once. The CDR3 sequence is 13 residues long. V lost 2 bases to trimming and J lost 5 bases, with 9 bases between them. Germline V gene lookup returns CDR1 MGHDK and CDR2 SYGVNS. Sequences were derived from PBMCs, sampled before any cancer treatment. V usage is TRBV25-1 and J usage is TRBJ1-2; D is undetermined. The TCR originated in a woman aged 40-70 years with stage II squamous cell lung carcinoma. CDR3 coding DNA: TGTGCCAGCAGTGAACCGGGCGAATATGGCTACACCTTC. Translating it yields CASSEPGEYGYTF.